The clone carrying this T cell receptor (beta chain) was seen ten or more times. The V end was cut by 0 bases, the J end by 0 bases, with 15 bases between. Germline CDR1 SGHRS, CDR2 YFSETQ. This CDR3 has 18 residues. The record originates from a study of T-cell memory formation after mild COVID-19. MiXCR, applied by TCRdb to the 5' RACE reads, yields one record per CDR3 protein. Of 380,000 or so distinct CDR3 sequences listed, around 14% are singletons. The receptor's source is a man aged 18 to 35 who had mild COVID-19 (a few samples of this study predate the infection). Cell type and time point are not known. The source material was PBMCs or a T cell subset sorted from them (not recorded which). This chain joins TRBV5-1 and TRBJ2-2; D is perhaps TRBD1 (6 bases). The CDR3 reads CASSLALSQGANTGELFF. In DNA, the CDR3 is TGCGCCAGCAGCTTGGCCCTTTCACAGGGCGCGAACACCGGGGAGCTGTTTTTT.